This T cell receptor (beta chain) was sequenced in a study of blood T cell repertoires in COVID-19. At the level of the study: COVID-19 samples, acute and convalescent, were from the United States, Italy and Spain. Sample material is recorded as cDNA or gDNA derived from T cells, B-cell-depleted T cells, or PBMCs.

The V end was cut by 2 bases, the J end by 11 bases, with 9 bases between. The CDR3 consists of 11 residues. In germline, CDR1 is MNHEY, CDR2 SVGAGI. Per the authors' pipeline: Reference gene primer amplification gave nucleated cell count estimates. Assay: immunoSEQ multiplex PCR; the TCRdb copy retains only in-frame clones and omits some. V and J calls and clone size come straight from that table; D and trimming were deduced from the DNA. Of 30,000 to 40,000 clones listed, about 85% are singletons. This chain links TRBV6-5 with TRBJ1-1; no firm D call. This TCR was recovered from a human donor with acute or convalescent COVID-19. The donor label of this sample is uncertain. The sample consisted of peripheral blood. The DNA for the CDR3 is TGTGCCAGCAGTTACCCCCCCAGGGCTTTCTTT. The encoded protein is CASSYPPRAFF.